This T cell receptor beta chain was profiled in a study of T-cell reconstitution after alpha-beta-depleted transplantation in children. Construction of the TCRbeta library involved unique molecular identifiers. A single record per CDR3 protein comes from TCRdb applying MiXCR to the PCR reads. Among more than 200,000 distinct CDR3 sequences listed, about 26% were seen once. V lost 8 bases and J 11 bases, leaving 20 bases between the germline ends. From germline, CDR1 is SQVTM and CDR2 ANQGSEA. The CDR3 spans 12 residues. The chain carries TRBV29-1 and TRBJ2-3; D is unclear. This sequence was found in a girl aged 2-9 years with Fanconi anemia, due to receive a stem cell transplant. This sample comprised PBMCs, obtained before TCRalphabeta/CD19-depleted stem cell transplant. The CDR3 DNA follows: TGCAGCCATCGTCGTGGGTCCCATAGGCAGTATTTT. Protein sequence: CSHRRGSHRQYF.